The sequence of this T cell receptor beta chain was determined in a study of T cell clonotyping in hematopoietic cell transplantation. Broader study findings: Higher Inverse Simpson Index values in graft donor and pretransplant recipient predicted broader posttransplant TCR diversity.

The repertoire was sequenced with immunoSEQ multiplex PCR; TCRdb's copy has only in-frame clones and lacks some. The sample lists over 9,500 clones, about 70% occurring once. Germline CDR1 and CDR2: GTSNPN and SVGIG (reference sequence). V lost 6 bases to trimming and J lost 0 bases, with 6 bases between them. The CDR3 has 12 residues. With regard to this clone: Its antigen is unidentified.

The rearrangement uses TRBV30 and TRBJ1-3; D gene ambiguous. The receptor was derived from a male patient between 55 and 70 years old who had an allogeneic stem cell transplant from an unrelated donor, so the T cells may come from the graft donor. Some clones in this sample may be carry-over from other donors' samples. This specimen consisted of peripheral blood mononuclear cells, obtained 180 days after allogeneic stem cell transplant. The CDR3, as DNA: TGTGCCTGTGGAAGCTCTGGAAACACCATATATTTT. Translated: CACGSSGNTIYF.